A selection of T cell receptor beta chains follows, all from one sample in a study of blood T cell repertoires in COVID-19. Sequenced by immunoSEQ multiplex PCR; TCRdb stores in-frame clones only, minus some. The table has roughly 250,000 clones, 88% seen once. Sequencing input: PBMCs or T cells enriched from blood (not recorded which). The source is a woman in her forties or fifties who had recovered from COVID-19. Both conserved end residues are part of each CDR3. Fields, in order: V gene, D gene, clone size, J gene, CDR3 protein, CDR3 DNA. D genes are given only for firm matches. Size is omitted from some rows. Given values are once, few, many or a class for expanded clones.

V gene: TRBV7-2; D gene: TRBD2; clone size: .; J gene: TRBJ2-5; CDR3 protein: CASSSQSGLGQETQYF; CDR3 DNA: TGTGCCAGCAGCTCGCAGTCGGGACTAGGACAAGAGACCCAGTACTTC
V gene: TRBV7-9; D gene: TRBD2; clone size: .; J gene: TRBJ2-7; CDR3 protein: CASSFGGSSYEQYF; CDR3 DNA: TGTGCCAGCAGCTTTGGCGGGAGCTCCTACGAGCAGTACTTC
V gene: TRBV6-5; D gene: .; clone size: once; J gene: TRBJ1-5; CDR3 protein: CASGSNSRAQHF; CDR3 DNA: TGTGCCAGCGGATCAAACAGCAGGGCCCAGCATTTT
V gene: TRBV6-2/TRBV6-3; D gene: TRBD1; clone size: .; J gene: TRBJ1-5; CDR3 protein: CASSYLRTGRNQPQHF; CDR3 DNA: TGTGCCAGCAGTTATCTCCGGACAGGGCGCAATCAGCCCCAGCATTTT
V gene: TRBV3-1/TRBV3-2; D gene: TRBD2; clone size: .; J gene: TRBJ2-4; CDR3 protein: CASSRPGLAGGPAKNIQYF; CDR3 DNA: TGTGCCAGCAGCCGCCCGGGACTAGCGGGAGGGCCTGCCAAAAACATTCAGTACTTC
V gene: TRBV27; D gene: .; clone size: .; J gene: TRBJ1-2; CDR3 protein: CASSYRDKSGYTF; CDR3 DNA: TGTGCCAGCAGCTACAGGGACAAGTCTGGCTACACCTTC
V gene: TRBV27; D gene: TRBD2; clone size: .; J gene: TRBJ2-3; CDR3 protein: CASSFVAGGSDTQYF; CDR3 DNA: TGTGCCAGCAGTTTCGTGGCGGGAGGTTCAGATACGCAGTATTTT
V gene: TRBV7-2; D gene: .; clone size: .; J gene: TRBJ1-1; CDR3 protein: CASSPDLSNTEAFF; CDR3 DNA: TGTGCCAGCAGCCCCGACTTATCCAACACTGAAGCTTTCTTT
V gene: TRBV5-1; D gene: .; clone size: .; J gene: TRBJ2-7; CDR3 protein: CASSSYGSSYEQYF; CDR3 DNA: TGCGCCAGCAGCTCCTACGGGTCCTCCTACGAGCAGTACTTC
V gene: TRBV21-1; D gene: .; clone size: .; J gene: TRBJ1-5; CDR3 protein: CASSKRGCQPQHF; CDR3 DNA: TGTGCCAGCAGCAAAAGGGGGTGTCAGCCCCAGCATTTT
V gene: TRBV18; D gene: TRBD1; clone size: .; J gene: TRBJ1-2; CDR3 protein: CASWPGQGIYGYTF; CDR3 DNA: TGTGCCAGCTGGCCCGGACAGGGCATCTATGGCTACACCTTC
V gene: TRBV19; D gene: TRBD1; clone size: .; J gene: TRBJ2-5; CDR3 protein: CASSMTGVFGETQYF; CDR3 DNA: TGTGCCAGTAGCATGACAGGGGTATTCGGGGAGACCCAGTACTTC
V gene: TRBV28; D gene: TRBD2; clone size: .; J gene: TRBJ2-7; CDR3 protein: CASSLRGLAGGEQYF; CDR3 DNA: TGTGCCAGCAGTCTCCGGGGACTAGCGGGTGGAGAGCAGTACTTC
V gene: TRBV27; D gene: .; clone size: .; J gene: TRBJ2-1; CDR3 protein: CASSLRGNEQFF; CDR3 DNA: TGTGCCAGCAGTTTACGAGGGAATGAGCAGTTCTTC
V gene: TRBV29-1; D gene: .; clone size: few; J gene: TRBJ1-2; CDR3 protein: CSAATGLYGYTF; CDR3 DNA: TGCAGCGCTGCTACAGGGCTCTATGGCTACACCTTC
V gene: TRBV3-1/TRBV3-2; D gene: TRBD1; clone size: .; J gene: TRBJ1-2; CDR3 protein: CASTLNGQGFGYTF; CDR3 DNA: TGTGCCAGCACCCTTAACGGACAGGGCTTTGGCTACACCTTC
V gene: TRBV30; D gene: .; clone size: once; J gene: TRBJ1-4; CDR3 protein: CAWAGGPAEKLFF; CDR3 DNA: TGTGCCTGGGCGGGGGGGCCTGCGGAAAAACTGTTTTTT
V gene: TRBV10-3; D gene: TRBD1; clone size: .; J gene: TRBJ1-1; CDR3 protein: CAISTTGGDRRENTEAFF; CDR3 DNA: TGTGCCATCAGTACCACAGGGGGGGACAGGAGGGAGAACACTGAAGCTTTCTTT
V gene: TRBV4-3; D gene: TRBD2; clone size: .; J gene: TRBJ2-2; CDR3 protein: CASSQDAGGPTGELFF; CDR3 DNA: TGCGCCAGCAGCCAAGACGCGGGAGGGCCGACCGGGGAGCTGTTTTTT
V gene: TRBV7-2; D gene: .; clone size: once; J gene: TRBJ2-7; CDR3 protein: CASSLGHGSYEQYF; CDR3 DNA: TGTGCCAGCAGCTTAGGACACGGCTCCTACGAGCAGTACTTC
V gene: TRBV9; D gene: TRBD2; clone size: .; J gene: TRBJ2-3; CDR3 protein: CASSVFTSGSTDTQYF; CDR3 DNA: TGTGCCAGCAGCGTATTTACTAGCGGGAGCACAGATACGCAGTATTTT
V gene: TRBV27; D gene: TRBD2; clone size: .; J gene: TRBJ2-3; CDR3 protein: CASSSGLAGGAGPDTQYF; CDR3 DNA: TGTGCCAGCAGTTCCGGACTAGCGGGAGGGGCGGGGCCAGATACGCAGTATTTT
V gene: TRBV5-1; D gene: TRBD1; clone size: .; J gene: TRBJ2-7; CDR3 protein: CASSLGGTGVFYEQYF; CDR3 DNA: TGCGCCAGCAGCTTGGGGGGGACAGGGGTTTTCTACGAGCAGTACTTC
V gene: TRBV6-5; D gene: .; clone size: .; J gene: TRBJ2-1; CDR3 protein: CASRQGRTYNEQFF; CDR3 DNA: TGTGCCAGCAGACAAGGGAGGACCTACAATGAGCAGTTCTTC
V gene: TRBV18; D gene: .; clone size: .; J gene: TRBJ2-5; CDR3 protein: CASSPAGSQETQYF; CDR3 DNA: TGTGCCAGCTCACCTGCGGGCAGCCAAGAGACCCAGTACTTC
V gene: TRBV18; D gene: .; clone size: once; J gene: TRBJ2-5; CDR3 protein: CASSPSVGLRGETQYF; CDR3 DNA: TGTGCCAGCTCACCAAGTGTAGGACTGAGAGGGGAGACCCAGTACTTC
V gene: TRBV28; D gene: TRBD1; clone size: .; J gene: TRBJ2-7; CDR3 protein: CASRTGGSHYEQYF; CDR3 DNA: TGTGCCAGCAGAACAGGGGGTTCCCACTACGAGCAGTACTTC
V gene: TRBV9; D gene: .; clone size: .; J gene: TRBJ2-2; CDR3 protein: CASSAPTANTGELFF; CDR3 DNA: TGTGCCAGCAGCGCCCCTACAGCGAACACCGGGGAGCTGTTTTTT
V gene: TRBV24-1; D gene: TRBD2; clone size: .; J gene: TRBJ2-3; CDR3 protein: CATSEPGLAGASDTQYF; CDR3 DNA: TGTGCCACGTCTGAACCGGGACTAGCGGGAGCGAGTGATACGCAGTATTTT
V gene: TRBV5-4; D gene: .; clone size: .; J gene: TRBJ1-5; CDR3 protein: CASSQAGDNQPQHF; CDR3 DNA: TGTGCCAGCAGCCAAGCCGGGGACAATCAGCCCCAGCATTTT
V gene: TRBV27; D gene: TRBD2; clone size: .; J gene: TRBJ2-7; CDR3 protein: CASSSREGPYEQYF; CDR3 DNA: TGTGCCAGCAGCTCTCGGGAGGGGCCTTACGAGCAGTACTTC
V gene: TRBV30; D gene: TRBD1; clone size: .; J gene: TRBJ2-5; CDR3 protein: CAWSPLTGGLQETQYF; CDR3 DNA: TGTGCCTGGAGTCCACTAACAGGGGGACTCCAAGAGACCCAGTACTTC
V gene: TRBV11-3; D gene: .; clone size: .; J gene: TRBJ2-2; CDR3 protein: CASSLTRSGELFF; CDR3 DNA: TGTGCCAGCAGCTTGACTAGGTCCGGGGAGCTGTTTTTT
V gene: TRBV11-2; D gene: TRBD1; clone size: .; J gene: TRBJ1-3; CDR3 protein: CASSPDRWANTIYF; CDR3 DNA: TGTGCCAGCAGCCCGGACAGGTGGGCAAACACCATATATTTT
V gene: TRBV19; D gene: .; clone size: .; J gene: TRBJ1-1; CDR3 protein: CASSMGGVNTEAFF; CDR3 DNA: TGTGCCAGTAGTATGGGAGGGGTGAACACTGAAGCTTTCTTT